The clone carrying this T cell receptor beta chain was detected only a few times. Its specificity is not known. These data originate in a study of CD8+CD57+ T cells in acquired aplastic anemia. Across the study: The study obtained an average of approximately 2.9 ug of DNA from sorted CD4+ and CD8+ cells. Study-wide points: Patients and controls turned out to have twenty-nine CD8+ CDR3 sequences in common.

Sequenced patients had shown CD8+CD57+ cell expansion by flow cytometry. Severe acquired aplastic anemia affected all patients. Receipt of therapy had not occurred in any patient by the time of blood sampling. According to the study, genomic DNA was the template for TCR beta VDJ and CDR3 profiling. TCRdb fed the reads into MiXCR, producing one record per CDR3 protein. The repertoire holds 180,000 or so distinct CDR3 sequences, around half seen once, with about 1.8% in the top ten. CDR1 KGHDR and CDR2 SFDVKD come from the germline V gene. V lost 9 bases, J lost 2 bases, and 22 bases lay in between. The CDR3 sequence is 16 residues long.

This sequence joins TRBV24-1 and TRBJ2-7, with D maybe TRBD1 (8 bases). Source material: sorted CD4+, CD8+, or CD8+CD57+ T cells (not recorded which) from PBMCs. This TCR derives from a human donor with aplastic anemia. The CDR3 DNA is TGTGCCACCTACGGGGGGAGGGACAGGATACCCTACGAGCAGTACTTC. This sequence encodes CATYGGRDRIPYEQYF.